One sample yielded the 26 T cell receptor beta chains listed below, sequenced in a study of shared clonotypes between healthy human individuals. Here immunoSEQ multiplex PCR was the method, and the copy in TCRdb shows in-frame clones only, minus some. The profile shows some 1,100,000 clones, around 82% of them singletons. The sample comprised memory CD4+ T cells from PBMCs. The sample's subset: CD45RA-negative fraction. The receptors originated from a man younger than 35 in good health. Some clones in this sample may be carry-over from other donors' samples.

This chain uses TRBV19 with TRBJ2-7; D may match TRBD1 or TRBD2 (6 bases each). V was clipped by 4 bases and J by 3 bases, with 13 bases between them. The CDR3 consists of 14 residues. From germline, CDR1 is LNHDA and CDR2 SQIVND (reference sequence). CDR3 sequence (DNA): TGTGCCAGTAGTAGGCGGGACAAGAGCTACGAGCAGTACTTC. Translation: CASSRRDKSYEQYF.

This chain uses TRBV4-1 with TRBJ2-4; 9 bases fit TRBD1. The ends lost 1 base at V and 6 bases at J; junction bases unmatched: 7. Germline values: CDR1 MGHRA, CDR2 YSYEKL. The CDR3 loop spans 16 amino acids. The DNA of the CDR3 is TGCGCCAGCAGCCAAGGGGGACAGGGTAGCTCAAACATTCAGTACTTC. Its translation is CASSQGGQGSSNIQYF.

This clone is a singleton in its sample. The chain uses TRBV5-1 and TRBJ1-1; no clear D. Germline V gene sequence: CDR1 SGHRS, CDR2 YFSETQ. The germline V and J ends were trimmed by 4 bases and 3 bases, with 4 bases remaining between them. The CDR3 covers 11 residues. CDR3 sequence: CASSEDTEAFF. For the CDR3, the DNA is TGCGCCAGCAGCGAGGACACTGAAGCTTTCTTT.

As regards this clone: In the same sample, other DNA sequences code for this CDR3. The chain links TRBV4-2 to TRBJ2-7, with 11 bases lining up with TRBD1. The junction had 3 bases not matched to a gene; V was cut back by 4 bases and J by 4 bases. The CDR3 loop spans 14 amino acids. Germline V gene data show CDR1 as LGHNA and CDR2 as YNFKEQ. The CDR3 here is CASSPGQGAYEQYF. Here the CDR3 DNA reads TGTGCCAGCAGCCCCGGACAGGGGGCGTACGAGCAGTACTTC.

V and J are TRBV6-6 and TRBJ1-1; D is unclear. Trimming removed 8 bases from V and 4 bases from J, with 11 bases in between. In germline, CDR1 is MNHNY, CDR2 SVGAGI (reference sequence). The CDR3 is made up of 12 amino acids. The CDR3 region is CASFAGGTEAFF. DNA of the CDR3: TGTGCCAGCTTCGCTGGCGGCACTGAAGCTTTCTTT.

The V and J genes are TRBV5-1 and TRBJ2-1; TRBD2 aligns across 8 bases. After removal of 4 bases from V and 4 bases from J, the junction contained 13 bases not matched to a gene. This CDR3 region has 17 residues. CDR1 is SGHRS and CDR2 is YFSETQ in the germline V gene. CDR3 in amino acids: CASSTRSGRGAYNEQFF. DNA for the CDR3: TGCGCCAGCAGCACGAGGTCCGGGAGGGGAGCTTACAATGAGCAGTTCTTC.

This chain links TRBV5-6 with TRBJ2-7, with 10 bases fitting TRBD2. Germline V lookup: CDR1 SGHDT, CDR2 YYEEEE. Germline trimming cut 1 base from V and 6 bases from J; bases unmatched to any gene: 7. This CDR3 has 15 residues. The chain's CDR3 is CASSLIASGSPEQYF. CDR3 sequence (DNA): TGTGCCAGCAGCTTGATAGCTAGCGGGAGTCCCGAGCAGTACTTC.

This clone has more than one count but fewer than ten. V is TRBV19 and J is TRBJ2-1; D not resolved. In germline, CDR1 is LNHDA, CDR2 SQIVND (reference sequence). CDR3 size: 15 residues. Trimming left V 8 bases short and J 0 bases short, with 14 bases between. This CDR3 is CASGTTVSSYNEQFF. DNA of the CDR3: TGTGCCAGTGGAACTACGGTAAGCTCCTACAATGAGCAGTTCTTC.

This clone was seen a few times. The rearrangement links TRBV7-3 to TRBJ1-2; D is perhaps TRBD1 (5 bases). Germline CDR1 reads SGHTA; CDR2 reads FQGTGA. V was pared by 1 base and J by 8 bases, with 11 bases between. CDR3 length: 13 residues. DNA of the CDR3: TGTGCCAGCAGCTTAAGTGGTCAGGGAGGCTACACCTTC. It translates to CASSLSGQGGYTF.

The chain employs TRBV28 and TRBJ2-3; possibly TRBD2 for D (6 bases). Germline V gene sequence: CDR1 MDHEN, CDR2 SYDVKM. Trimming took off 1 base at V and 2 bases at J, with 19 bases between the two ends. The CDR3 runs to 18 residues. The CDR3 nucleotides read TGTGCCAGCAGTTTATTGACGGCTAGCGAGTGGTACACAGATACGCAGTATTTT. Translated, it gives CASSLLTASEWYTDTQYF. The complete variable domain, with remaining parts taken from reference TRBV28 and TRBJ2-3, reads DVKVTQSSRYLVKRTGEKVFLECVQDMDHENMFWYRQDPGLGLRLIYFSYDVKMKEKGDIPEGYSVSREKKERFSLILESASTNQTSMYLCASSLLTASEWYTDTQYFGPGTRLTVL.

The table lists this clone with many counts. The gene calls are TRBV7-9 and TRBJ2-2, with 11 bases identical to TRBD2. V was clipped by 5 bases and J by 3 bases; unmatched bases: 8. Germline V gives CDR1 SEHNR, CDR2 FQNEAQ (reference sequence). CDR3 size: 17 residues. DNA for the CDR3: TGTGCCAGCAGCGCATCCGGGACTAGCGGATACACCGGGGAGCTGTTTTTT. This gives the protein CASSASGTSGYTGELFF.

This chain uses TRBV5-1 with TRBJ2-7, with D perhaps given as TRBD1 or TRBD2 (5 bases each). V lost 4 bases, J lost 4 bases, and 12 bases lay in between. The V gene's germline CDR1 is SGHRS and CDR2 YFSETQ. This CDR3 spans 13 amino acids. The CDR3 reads CASSVGERYEQYF. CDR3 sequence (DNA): TGCGCCAGCAGCGTAGGGGAGAGGTACGAGCAGTACTTC.

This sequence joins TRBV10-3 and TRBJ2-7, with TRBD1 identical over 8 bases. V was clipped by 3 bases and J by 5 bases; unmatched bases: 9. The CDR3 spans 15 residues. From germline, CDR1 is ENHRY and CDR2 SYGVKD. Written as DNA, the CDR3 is TGTGCCATCAGTGATTTCGACAGGGGAGGCGACGAGCAGTACTTC. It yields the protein CAISDFDRGGDEQYF.

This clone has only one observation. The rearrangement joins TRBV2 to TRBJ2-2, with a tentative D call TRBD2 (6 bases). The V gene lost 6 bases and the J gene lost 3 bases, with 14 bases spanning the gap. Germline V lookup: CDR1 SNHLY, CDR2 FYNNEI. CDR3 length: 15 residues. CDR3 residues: CASSLTSSYTGELFF. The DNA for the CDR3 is TGTGCCAGCAGCCTCACTAGCTCCTACACCGGGGAGCTGTTTTTT.

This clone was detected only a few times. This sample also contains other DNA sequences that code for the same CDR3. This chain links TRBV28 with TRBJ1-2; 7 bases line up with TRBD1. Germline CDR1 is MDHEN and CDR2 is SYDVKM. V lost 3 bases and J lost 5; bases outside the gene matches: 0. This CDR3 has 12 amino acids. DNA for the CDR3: TGTGCCAGCAGTTTGACAGGGTATGGCTACACCTTC. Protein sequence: CASSLTGYGYTF.

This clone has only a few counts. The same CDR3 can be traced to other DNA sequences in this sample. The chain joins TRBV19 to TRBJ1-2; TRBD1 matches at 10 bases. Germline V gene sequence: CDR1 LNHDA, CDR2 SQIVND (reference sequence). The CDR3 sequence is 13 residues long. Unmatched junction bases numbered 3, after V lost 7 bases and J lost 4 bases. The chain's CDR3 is CASNRDRGYGYTF. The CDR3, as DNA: TGTGCCAGTAACAGGGACAGGGGCTATGGCTACACCTTC.

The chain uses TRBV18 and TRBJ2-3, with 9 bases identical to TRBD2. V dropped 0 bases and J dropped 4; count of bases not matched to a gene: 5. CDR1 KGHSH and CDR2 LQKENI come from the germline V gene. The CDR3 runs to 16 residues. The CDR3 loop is CASSPPSAGGADTQYF. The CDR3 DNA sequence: TGTGCCAGCTCACCACCGTCGGCGGGAGGGGCAGATACGCAGTATTTT.

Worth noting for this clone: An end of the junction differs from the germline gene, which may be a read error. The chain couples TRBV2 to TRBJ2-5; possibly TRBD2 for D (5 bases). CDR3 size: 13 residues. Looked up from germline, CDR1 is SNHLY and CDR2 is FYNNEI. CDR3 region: CASSEGEPIKRDF. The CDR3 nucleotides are TGTGCCAGCAGTGAAGGTGAGCCCATCAAGAGGGACTTC.

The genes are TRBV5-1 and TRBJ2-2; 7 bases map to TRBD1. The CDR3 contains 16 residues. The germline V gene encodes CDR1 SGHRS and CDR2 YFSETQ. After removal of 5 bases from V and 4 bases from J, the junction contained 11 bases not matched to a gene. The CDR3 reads CASRQQGSGSTGELFF. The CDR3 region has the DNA TGCGCCAGCAGGCAACAGGGGAGTGGTAGCACCGGGGAGCTGTTTTTT.

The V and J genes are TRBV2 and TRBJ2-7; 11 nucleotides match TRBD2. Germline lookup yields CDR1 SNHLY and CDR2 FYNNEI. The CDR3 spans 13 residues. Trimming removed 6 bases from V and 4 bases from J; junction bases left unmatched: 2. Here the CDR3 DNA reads TGTGCCAGCAGGGGACTAGCGGCGTACGAGCAGTACTTC. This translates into CASRGLAAYEQYF.

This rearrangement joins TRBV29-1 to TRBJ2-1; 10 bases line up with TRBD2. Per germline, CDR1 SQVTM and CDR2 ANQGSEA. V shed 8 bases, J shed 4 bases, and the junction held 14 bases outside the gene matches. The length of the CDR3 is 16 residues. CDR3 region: CSLEGVAGGPYNEQFF. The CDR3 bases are TGCAGCCTCGAGGGGGTAGCGGGAGGTCCTTACAATGAGCAGTTCTTC.

CDR3 sequence: CASSTGISILGYTF. The CDR3 region has the DNA TGTGCCAGCAGTACAGGCATCTCTATATTGGGCTACACCTTC. This chain joins TRBV28 and TRBJ1-2; D might be TRBD1 (5 bases). The CDR3 has 14 residues. Germline CDR1 is MDHEN and CDR2 is SYDVKM. V lost 5 bases and J 8 bases, leaving 18 bases between the germline ends.

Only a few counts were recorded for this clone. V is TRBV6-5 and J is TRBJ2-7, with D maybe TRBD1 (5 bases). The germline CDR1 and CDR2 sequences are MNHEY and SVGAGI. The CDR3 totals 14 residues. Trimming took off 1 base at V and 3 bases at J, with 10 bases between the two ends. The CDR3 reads CASSYLRQGYEQYF. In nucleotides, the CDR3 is TGTGCCAGCAGTTACTTAAGGCAGGGCTACGAGCAGTACTTC.

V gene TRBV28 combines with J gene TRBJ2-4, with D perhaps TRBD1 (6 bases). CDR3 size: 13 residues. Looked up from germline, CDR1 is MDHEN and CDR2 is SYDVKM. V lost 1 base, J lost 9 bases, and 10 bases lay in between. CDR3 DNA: TGTGCCAGCAGTTTATTGCAGGGGAGCATTCAGTACTTC. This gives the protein CASSLLQGSIQYF.

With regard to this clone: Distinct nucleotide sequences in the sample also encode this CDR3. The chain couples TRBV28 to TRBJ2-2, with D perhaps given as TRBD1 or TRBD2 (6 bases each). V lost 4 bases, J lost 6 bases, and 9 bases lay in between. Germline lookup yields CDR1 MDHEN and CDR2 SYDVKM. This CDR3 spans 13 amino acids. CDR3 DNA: TGTGCCAGCAGTTCCGGGGGCCCCGGGGAGCTGTTTTTT. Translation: CASSSGGPGELFF.

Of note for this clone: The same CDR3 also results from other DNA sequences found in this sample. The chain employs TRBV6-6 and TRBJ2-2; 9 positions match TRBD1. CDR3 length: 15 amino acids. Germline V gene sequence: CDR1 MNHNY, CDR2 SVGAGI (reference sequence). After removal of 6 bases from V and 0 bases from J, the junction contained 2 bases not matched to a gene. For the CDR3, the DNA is TGTGCCAGCAGGAGGACAGGGGCGAACACCGGGGAGCTGTTTTTT. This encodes CASRRTGANTGELFF.